A selection of T cell receptor beta chains follows, all from one sample in a study of shared clonotypes between healthy human individuals. Measured with immunoSEQ multiplex PCR; TCRdb has only the in-frame clones, and not every one. The data contain around 1.9 million clones, roughly 91% of them singletons. Sequenced sample: naive CD8+ T cells from PBMCs. These receptors were collected from a man aged 18 to 29 in good health. Some clones in this sample may be carry-over from other donors' samples. CDR3s leave out the opening cysteine and the closing phenylalanine or tryptophan.

>TRBJ2-7|12|TRBV28
ASSFLQDSYEQY
>TRBJ2-1|15|TRBV27
ASSLSIQGEGWNEQF
>TRBJ2-7|15|TRBV7-8
ASSLKAVGITSYEQY
>TRBJ2-3|12|TRBV27
ASSFGVVADTQY
>TRBJ1-1|12|TRBV10-3
AISDAPTNTEAF
>TRBJ2-3|12|TRBV11-2
ASSSVGRGDTQY
>TRBJ1-1|13|TRBV28
ASSLYAEGTTEAF
>TRBJ2-1|17|TRBV14
ASSLWTGGAVNSYNEQF
>TRBJ2-1|13|TRBV4-1
ASKGGGRSYNEQF
>TRBJ2-2|13|TRBV7-8
ASTLRVGNTGELF
>TRBJ2-1|13|TRBV19
ASSISSGSGNEQF
>TRBJ2-2|13|TRBV15
ATSNVRSNTGELF
>TRBJ2-3|11|TRBV7-2
ASSSIGTDTQY
>TRBJ2-1|17|TRBV7-8
ASTPLGDRSDTSYNEQF
>TRBJ2-1|14|TRBV28
ASSRSDGHSYNEQF
>TRBJ2-3|12|TRBV7-7
ASSLGTSGDTQY
>TRBJ2-7|13|TRBV27
ASSVEGRVLYEQY
>TRBJ1-2|14|TRBV27
ASFPRGGYFTGGYT
>TRBJ1-2|14|TRBV27
ASSLWGAADPYGYT
>TRBJ1-1|11|TRBV9
ASSAGVGTEAF
>TRBJ2-6|13|TRBV15
ATSREGAGANVLT